A single sample is the source of the 14 T cell receptor beta chains below, sequenced in a study of cytomegalovirus exposure and HLA in healthy donors. Sequencing was performed with immunoSEQ multiplex PCR; in TCRdb, only in-frame clones are kept and a portion is missing. The table lists under 140,000 clones, around nine tenths of them singletons. The sample taken for sequencing was PBMCs. These receptors were collected from a woman aged 18-35 years in good health and CMV-seronegative.

The sample holds a few counts of this clone. This chain joins TRBV9 and TRBJ2-1; no firm D call. The CDR3 runs 14 residues. Germline V gene data show CDR1 as SGDLS and CDR2 as YYNGEE. Trimming removed 1 base at V and 2 bases at J, with 7 bases between. The CDR3 DNA reads as TGTGCCAGCAGCGTACAGGCAGCCTACAATGAGCAGTTCTTC. It specifies CASSVQAAYNEQFF.

The chain has TRBV2 and TRBJ1-5; D unresolved. Trimming shortened V by 1 base and J by 5 bases, and 12 bases separated the two germline ends. Germline values: CDR1 SNHLY, CDR2 FYNNEI. The CDR3 spans 15 residues. The CDR3, as DNA: TGTGCCAGCAGTGAAGTCCCCGGGAGGGATCAGCCCCAGCATTTT. Translating gives CASSEVPGRDQPQHF.

This chain links TRBV6-1 with TRBJ2-7; D ambiguous. V lost 0 bases and J 0 bases, leaving 6 bases between the germline ends. Looked up from germline, CDR1 is MNHNS and CDR2 is SASEGT. This CDR3 has 14 residues. The CDR3 nucleotides are TGTGCCAGCAGTGAAGCGTCAGACTCCTACGAGCAGTACTTC. It specifies CASSEASDSYEQYF.

This chain connects TRBV7-9 to TRBJ1-2; 7 bases fit TRBD1. Trimming took 0 bases from V and 6 from J; bases not matched to a gene: 7. CDR3 length equals 15 residues. Germline V lookup: CDR1 SEHNR, CDR2 FQNEAQ (reference sequence). The CDR3 nucleotides are TGTGCCAGCAGCTTAGCGCAGAGGGGGCTGGATGGCTACACCTTC. Translated: CASSLAQRGLDGYTF.

The chain employs TRBV5-1 and TRBJ2-3, with 7 bases aligning to TRBD1. Per germline, CDR1 SGHRS and CDR2 YFSETQ. V dropped 2 bases and J dropped 5; count of bases not matched to a gene: 8. The CDR3 is 15 amino acids. The CDR3 region is CASSFSPDRVDTQYF. DNA for the CDR3: TGCGCCAGCAGCTTTAGCCCTGACAGGGTAGATACGCAGTATTTT.

This rearrangement joins TRBV10-2 to TRBJ2-4; 15 nucleotides agree with TRBD2. CDR3 size: 15 residues. J gave up 9 bases and V 6 bases, and 6 bases lay outside the gene matches. Germline V gives CDR1 WSHSY, CDR2 SAAADI. CDR3 protein: CASRPGLAGGAIQYF. CDR3 DNA sequence: TGCGCCAGCAGGCCCGGACTAGCGGGAGGGGCCATTCAGTACTTC.

The chain recombines TRBV4-2 with TRBJ2-5; D is possibly TRBD1 (6 bases). Germline V lookup: CDR1 LGHNA, CDR2 YNFKEQ. Trimming took 0 bases from V and 2 from J, leaving 10 bases between them. The CDR3 spans 15 residues. CDR3 in amino acids: CASSQDRGPQETQYF. CDR3 nucleotide sequence: TGTGCCAGCAGCCAAGACAGGGGTCCGCAAGAGACCCAGTACTTC.

J is TRBJ1-5 and V is TRBV4-1; weak D call: TRBD1 (6 bases). Germline V gene data show CDR1 as MGHRA and CDR2 as YSYEKL. V was trimmed by 2 bases and J by 3 bases, leaving 14 bases between them. The CDR3 totals 16 residues. CDR3 DNA: TGCGCCAGCAGCCAAAGGGGGATCAGCTTCAATCAGCCCCAGCATTTT. This gives the protein CASSQRGISFNQPQHF.

This chain joins TRBV7-2 and TRBJ2-1; 9 bases are a match to TRBD2. Germline V CDR1 and CDR2: SGHTA, FQGNSA. Trimming removed 1 base from V and 7 bases from J; junction bases left unmatched: 5. CDR3 length equals 15 residues. The CDR3 is CASSLDAGGWNEQFF. CDR3 nucleotide sequence: TGTGCCAGCAGCTTAGATGCGGGGGGGTGGAATGAGCAGTTCTTC.

The chain joins TRBV28 to TRBJ1-2, with unresolved D. Germline CDR1 is MDHEN and CDR2 is SYDVKM. The CDR3 extends over 12 amino acids. V lost 7 bases, J lost 4 bases, and 10 bases lay in between. The CDR3 here is CASKEEFYGYTF. The CDR3 bases are TGTGCCAGCAAGGAGGAGTTCTATGGCTACACCTTC.

The V and J genes are TRBV5-1 and TRBJ2-7, with a weak D call TRBD1 (6 bases). The length of the CDR3 is 13 residues. Trimming removed 4 bases at V and 3 bases at J, with 11 bases between. Germline loops: CDR1 SGHRS, CDR2 YFSETQ. The CDR3 DNA is TGCGCCAGCAGCGGGGACAAAAACTACGAGCAGTACTTC. This encodes CASSGDKNYEQYF.

The chain uses TRBV28 and TRBJ1-1; no reliable D call. Looked up from germline, CDR1 is MDHEN and CDR2 is SYDVKM. This CDR3 spans 15 amino acids. V dropped 3 bases and J dropped 4 bases, with 15 bases sitting between them. CDR3 sequence reads: CASSFVGWGGTEAFF. CDR3 coding DNA: TGTGCCAGCAGTTTTGTGGGGTGGGGAGGCACTGAAGCTTTCTTT.

The chain is built from TRBV11-2 and TRBJ1-2; TRBD1 might be the D (5 bases). Trimming removed 5 bases from V and 4 bases from J, with 14 bases in between. Germline-derived CDR1 and CDR2 are SGHAT and FQNNGV. The CDR3 covers 14 residues. The CDR3 loop reads CASSRGGDSYGYTF. The DNA of the CDR3 is TGTGCCAGCAGCCGGGGTGGGGACTCCTATGGCTACACCTTC.

This chain uses TRBV6-5 with TRBJ1-2, with D perhaps matching TRBD1 (5 bases). CDR3 length: 11 residues. Germline CDR1 and CDR2: MNHEY and SVGAGI. Trimming stripped 6 bases from V and 7 bases from J, with 9 bases between. CDR3 region: CASSQGCGYTF. DNA for the CDR3: TGTGCCAGCAGCCAGGGTTGTGGCTACACCTTC.